The 23 T cell receptor beta chains in this list originate from one sample, sequenced in a study of blood T cell repertoires in COVID-19. Profiling relied on immunoSEQ multiplex PCR, and the TCRdb table lists in-frame clones only, not all of them. The sample has some 62,000 clones, just over 85% seen once. Sequences were obtained from peripheral blood. Source of these receptors: a woman older than 75 with acute or convalescent COVID-19.

The gene calls are TRBV4-1 and TRBJ1-2, with TRBD1 matching over 7 bases. The CDR3 sequence is 16 residues long. V lost 1 base and J lost 0; bases outside the gene matches: 5. In germline, CDR1 is MGHRA, CDR2 YSYEKL. The CDR3 reads CASSQVRDRANYGYTF. The CDR3 DNA reads TGCGCCAGCAGCCAAGTCCGAGACAGGGCTAACTATGGCTACACCTTC.

This chain connects TRBV10-3 to TRBJ2-5; maybe TRBD2 (5 bases). The V gene lost 10 bases and the J gene lost 2 bases, with 20 bases spanning the gap. Germline CDR1 ENHRY, CDR2 SYGVKD. The CDR3 runs to 15 residues. CDR3 sequence reads: CATGHDRGVQETQYF. In nucleotides, the CDR3 is TGTGCCACCGGCCACGACCGGGGAGTACAAGAGACCCAGTACTTC.

The chain couples TRBV6-2 or TRBV6-3 to TRBJ1-1; the match to TRBD1 covers 8 bases. Germline V gene sequence: CDR1 MNHEY, CDR2 SVGEGT. Losses at the gene ends were 4 bases for V and 5 bases for J; bases not matched to a gene: 18. This CDR3 has 18 residues. The CDR3 DNA reads TGTGCCAGCAGTTCCATGGGGTATTGGACAGGGCGGGGTACTGAAGCTTTCTTT. Its translation: CASSSMGYWTGRGTEAFF.

This sequence joins TRBV2 and TRBJ2-1; 12 bases fit TRBD2. The CDR3 is 14 amino acids. With 7 bases clipped from V and 7 bases from J, the junction kept 5 bases outside the gene matches. The V gene's germline CDR1 is SNHLY and CDR2 FYNNEI. CDR3 coding DNA: TGTGCCAGCACTAGCGGGGGGGCCATAAATGAGCAGTTCTTC. Translated: CASTSGGAINEQFF.

This clone came up once. The chain carries TRBV6-5 and TRBJ2-4; D is unresolved. CDR1 and CDR2 (germline): MNHEY, SVGAGI. The CDR3 has 13 amino acids. V shed 4 bases and J shed 0 bases, with 4 bases lying between them. The CDR3, as DNA: TGTGCCAGCAGTTTAATAGCCAAAAACATTCAGTACTTC. It translates to CASSLIAKNIQYF.

V gene TRBV5-1 combines with J gene TRBJ2-1, with 8 bases matching TRBD2. J gave up 5 bases and V 4 bases, and 11 bases lay outside the gene matches. Germline V gene data show CDR1 as SGHRS and CDR2 as YFSETQ. The length of the CDR3 is 16 residues. CDR3 in amino acids: CASSPPASGSNNEQFF. The CDR3, as DNA: TGCGCCAGCAGCCCCCCGGCTAGCGGGTCCAACAATGAGCAGTTCTTC. Full variable domain (remainder filled in from reference TRBV5-1 and TRBJ2-1): KAGVTQTPRYLIKTRGQQVTLSCSPISGHRSVSWYQQTPGQGLQFLFEYFSETQRNKGNFPGRFSGRQFSNSRSEMNVSTLELGDSALYLCASSPPASGSNNEQFFGPGTRLTVL.

CDR3 sequence reads: CASSATGRASNQPQHF. The CDR3, as DNA: TGTGCCAGCAGTGCTACAGGGAGAGCAAGCAATCAGCCCCAGCATTTT. The gene calls are TRBV28 and TRBJ1-5; tentatively, D is TRBD1 (6 bases). V lost 5 bases, J lost 1 base, and 15 bases lay in between. The CDR3 extends over 16 amino acids. The germline V gene has CDR1 MDHEN and CDR2 SYDVKM.

CDR3 loop: CASSPQGGSRKLFF. CDR3 nucleotide sequence: TGTGCCAGCAGCCCCCAGGGAGGGTCGAGAAAACTGTTTTTT. The chain uses TRBV3-1 (or the pseudogene TRBV3-2) and TRBJ1-4; possibly TRBD1 for D (5 bases). The CDR3 covers 14 residues. The V gene lost 4 bases and the J gene lost 10 bases, with 16 bases spanning the gap. Germline loops: CDR1 LGHDT, CDR2 YNNKEL (reference sequence).

The rearrangement uses TRBV3-1 (or the pseudogene TRBV3-2) and TRBJ1-2; D unresolved. The V end was cut by 0 bases, the J end by 7 bases, with 9 bases between. The CDR3 loop spans 13 amino acids. Germline V gene lookup returns CDR1 LGHDT and CDR2 YNNKEL (reference sequence). The CDR3 bases are TGTGCCAGCAGCCAAGATCTTCGGGTTGGCTACACCTTC. Protein sequence: CASSQDLRVGYTF.

This chain joins TRBV10-3 and TRBJ2-3, with TRBD2 as a possible D gene (6 bases). Germline V gene data show CDR1 as ENHRY and CDR2 as SYGVKD. Trimming took 5 bases from V and 2 from J, leaving 20 bases between them. CDR3 size: 17 residues. For the CDR3, the DNA is TGTGCCATCAGTACCTCTGAGGGAGGCCCGTCCACAGATACGCAGTATTTT. Encoded protein: CAISTSEGGPSTDTQYF.

This chain links TRBV5-1 with TRBJ2-3; TRBD2 matches at 11 bases. After removal of 4 bases from V and 1 base from J, the junction contained 5 bases not matched to a gene. CDR1 and CDR2 from the germline V gene are SGHRS and YFSETQ. The CDR3 runs 16 residues. The CDR3 DNA reads TGCGCCAGCAGCCCGGGACTAGCGGCACGCACAGATACGCAGTATTTT. It is translated as CASSPGLAARTDTQYF.

The CDR3 DNA is TGTGCCAGCGACAGAGGAGCGGGGACCCAGTACTTC. Its translation is CASDRGAGTQYF. V is TRBV19 and J is TRBJ2-5, with D perhaps TRBD2 (6 bases). The CDR3 is 12 residues long. Trimming took off 9 bases at V and 7 bases at J, with 15 bases between the two ends. Germline lookup yields CDR1 LNHDA and CDR2 SQIVND (reference sequence).

This clone was detected only a few times. J is TRBJ1-2 and V is TRBV30; D is unresolved. The germline V gene has CDR1 GTSNPN and CDR2 SVGIG (reference sequence). This CDR3 contains 12 residues. Trimming removed 2 bases from V and 7 bases from J, with 11 bases in between. CDR3 loop: CAWSPSVGGYTF. The CDR3 DNA sequence: TGTGCCTGGAGTCCGTCCGTCGGTGGCTACACCTTC.

The chain joins TRBV7-2 to TRBJ2-5; 11 nucleotides align to TRBD2. The CDR3 runs to 15 residues. Germline-derived CDR1 and CDR2 are SGHTA and FQGNSA. Trimming removed 5 bases from V and 5 bases from J; junction bases left unmatched: 7. The CDR3 loop is CASSPQTSGEETQYF. CDR3 bases: TGTGCCAGCAGCCCACAGACTAGCGGGGAGGAGACCCAGTACTTC.

V gene TRBV19 combines with J gene TRBJ2-6; 8 bases are a match to TRBD1. Germline V lookup: CDR1 LNHDA, CDR2 SQIVND (reference sequence). The ends lost 9 bases at V and 0 bases at J; junction bases unmatched: 10. CDR3 size: 17 residues. The CDR3 region is CARMNQGADSGANVLTF. The CDR3, as DNA: TGTGCCAGAATGAACCAGGGGGCGGACTCTGGGGCCAACGTCCTGACTTTC.

The chain recombines TRBV12-3 or TRBV12-4 with TRBJ2-2; tentative D call: TRBD1 (6 bases). The V end lost 6 bases, the J end lost 5 bases, and 10 bases lay between the germline ends. This CDR3 spans 13 amino acids. Written as DNA, the CDR3 is TGTGCCAGCAGAGGGGGACGGACCGGGGAGCTGTTTTTT. The encoded protein is CASRGGRTGELFF.

This clone is a singleton in its sample. The genes are TRBV7-2 and TRBJ2-7; a weak D match, TRBD1 (7 bases). The length of the CDR3 is 15 residues. Germline CDR1 SGHTA, CDR2 FQGNSA. Trimming pared 2 bases from V and 3 bases from J, leaving 14 bases between. The CDR3 nucleotides read TGTGCCAGCAGCTTATGGAGGGGGCCTAGCTACGAGCAGTACTTC. Protein sequence: CASSLWRGPSYEQYF.

The rearrangement joins TRBV5-1 to TRBJ1-4, with 8 positions matching TRBD1. The CDR3 has 14 amino acids. V trimming: 5 bases; J trimming: 6 bases; junction bases outside the gene matches: 6. Germline CDR1 SGHRS, CDR2 YFSETQ. The CDR3 region is CASSQGASDEKLFF. The CDR3 DNA sequence: TGCGCCAGCAGTCAGGGGGCCTCGGATGAAAAACTGTTTTTT.

The rearrangement links TRBV10-1 to TRBJ2-5; 7 bases match TRBD2. Germline V lookup: CDR1 WNHNN, CDR2 SYGVQD (reference sequence). The V gene end was trimmed by 0 bases and the J gene end by 5 bases; junction bases not matched to a gene: 9. There are 16 residues in the CDR3. The DNA of the CDR3 is TGCGCCAGCAGTGAGTCGCATGCGGGAGCGGTGGAGACCCAGTACTTC. It codes for CASSESHAGAVETQYF.

V and J are TRBV28 and TRBJ2-7, with TRBD1 as a possible D gene (6 bases). The CDR3 has 14 residues. The germline gives CDR1 MDHEN, CDR2 SYDVKM. Trimming shortened V by 5 bases and J by 6 bases, and 17 bases separated the two germline ends. CDR3 bases: TGTGCCAGCAGTCTCCCGGATACAGGGCGCGAGCAGTACTTC. It encodes CASSLPDTGREQYF.

The chain is built from TRBV4-3 and TRBJ1-2; a possible D gene is TRBD1 (5 bases). Trimming took off 1 base at V and 2 bases at J, with 8 bases between the two ends. CDR3 length equals 14 residues. Germline V gene sequence: CDR1 LGHNA, CDR2 YSLEER. CDR3 amino acids: CASSQARGNYGYTF. For the CDR3, the DNA is TGCGCCAGCAGCCAAGCTAGGGGCAACTATGGCTACACCTTC.

V gene TRBV28 combines with J gene TRBJ1-1; D is ambiguous. The V and J ends lost 6 bases and 3 bases respectively, with 14 bases between them. This CDR3 comprises 14 residues. Germline V gene sequence: CDR1 MDHEN, CDR2 SYDVKM. As DNA, the CDR3 is TGTGCCAGCAGCTGGGCGGGTCGCGACACTGAAGCTTTCTTT. Its translation is CASSWAGRDTEAFF. The whole variable domain, remainder taken from reference TRBV28 and TRBJ1-1, is DVKVTQSSRYLVKRTGEKVFLECVQDMDHENMFWYRQDPGLGLRLIYFSYDVKMKEKGDIPEGYSVSREKKERFSLILESASTNQTSMYLCASSWAGRDTEAFFGQGTRLTVV.

The chain has TRBV28 and TRBJ2-4; 7 nucleotides align to TRBD1. J was trimmed by 7 bases and V by 3 bases; bases with no gene match: 6. The CDR3 is 14 residues long. From germline, CDR1 is MDHEN and CDR2 SYDVKM. The CDR3 DNA is TGTGCCAGCAGTTTCACAGGGGATAGGAACATTCAGTACTTC. Amino acid sequence: CASSFTGDRNIQYF. Complete variable domain (other parts from reference TRBV28 and TRBJ2-4): DVKVTQSSRYLVKRTGEKVFLECVQDMDHENMFWYRQDPGLGLRLIYFSYDVKMKEKGDIPEGYSVSREKKERFSLILESASTNQTSMYLCASSFTGDRNIQYFGAGTRLSVL.